This T cell receptor beta chain was obtained from a study of spatial heterogeneity in lung cancer. The overall study: Each time, sequencing found more beta-chain sequences than alpha-chain sequences. The mean occurrence of each unique TCR and UMI combination in raw reads exceeded 9.5. Study conclusions and caveats: At tumor resection, ubiquitous expanded TCRs were detected in blood more often than later.

TCRdb re-analysed the 5' RACE reads in MiXCR, keeping a single row per CDR3 protein. The table records about 50,000 distinct CDR3 sequences, 6.5% to 8% of them present only once. The sample holds a few counts of this clonotype. Antigen: not known. Germline CDR1 SGHDN, CDR2 FVKESK. This CDR3 comprises 15 residues. V was trimmed by 1 base and J by 2 bases, leaving 8 bases between them. Time point denoted: sample taken at primary tumor resection. From tumor, nontumor lung or frozen PBMC, whole RNA was taken unsorted for sequencing. Samples were obtained from some 72 donors, all untreated early-stage non-small cell lung cancer patients.

The receptor was derived from a female donor with early-stage non-small cell lung cancer. The V call is TRBV14, the J call TRBJ2-2, with unresolved D. This specimen consisted of PBMCs, obtained at surgery. CDR3: CASSQVWGNTGELFF. The CDR3 nucleotides read TGTGCCAGCAGCCAAGTCTGGGGAAACACCGGGGAGCTGTTTTTT. Looking up the rest from reference TRBV14 and TRBJ2-2 gives the full variable domain: EAGVTQFPSHSVIEKGQTVTLRCDPISGHDNLYWYRRVMGKEIKFLLHFVKESKQDESGMPNNRFLAERTGGTYSTLKVQPAELEDSGVYFCASSQVWGNTGELFFGEGSRLTVL.